This passage covers 12 T cell receptor beta chains from one sample sequenced in a study of PD-1 blockade in classical Hodgkin lymphoma. The table came from immunoSEQ multiplex PCR; TCRdb's copy has only in-frame clones and leaves some out. The profile shows about 50,000 clones, approximately 70% of them singletons. Each and every patient relapsed after autologous stem cell transplantation, and patients got differing brentuximab vedotin exposure. The source material was peripheral blood mononuclear cells (PBMCs), sampled at baseline. The receptors shown here come from a human donor with classical Hodgkin lymphoma.

The rearrangement links TRBV4-1 to TRBJ2-1; the match to TRBD2 covers 9 bases. This CDR3 contains 15 residues. The germline V gene encodes CDR1 MGHRA and CDR2 YSYEKL. Unmatched junction bases numbered 4, after V lost 0 bases and J lost 7 bases. Written as DNA, the CDR3 is TGCGCCAGCAGCCAAGAAGGGACTAGCAAAAATGAGCAGTTCTTC. This gives the protein CASSQEGTSKNEQFF.

V usage is TRBV18 and J usage is TRBJ1-2, with D possibly matching TRBD1 (5 bases). The length of the CDR3 is 15 residues. The V end was cut by 3 bases, the J end by 4 bases, with 15 bases between. In germline, CDR1 is KGHSH, CDR2 LQKENI. This chain's CDR3 is CASSPQGREFYGYTF. The CDR3 DNA sequence: TGTGCCAGCTCACCTCAGGGCAGGGAATTCTATGGCTACACCTTC.

The chain joins TRBV6-6 to TRBJ1-1; 8 bases map to TRBD1. The CDR3 loop spans 15 amino acids. Unmatched junction bases numbered 4, after V lost 0 bases and J lost 4 bases. Germline V gene data show CDR1 as MNHNY and CDR2 as SVGAGI (reference sequence). The CDR3 sequence is CASSYSRTGITEAFF. For the CDR3, the DNA is TGTGCCAGCAGTTACTCGAGGACAGGGATCACTGAAGCTTTCTTT.

The chain combines TRBV30 with TRBJ1-3; D remains unclear. Germline V gene lookup returns CDR1 GTSNPN and CDR2 SVGIG (reference sequence). CDR3 length: 13 residues. V was pared by 0 bases and J by 0 bases, with 3 bases between. CDR3 DNA sequence: TGTGCCTGGAGTGTGCACTCTGGAAACACCATATATTTT. Its translation: CAWSVHSGNTIYF.

This chain links TRBV7-2 with TRBJ2-5; 10 nucleotides agree with TRBD2. J gave up 1 base and V 1 base, and 3 bases lay outside the gene matches. CDR1 and CDR2 (germline): SGHTA, FQGNSA. The CDR3 sequence is 16 residues long. Here the CDR3 DNA reads TGTGCCAGCAGCTTAGTGAGACTAGCGGGCCAAGAGACCCAGTACTTC. Its protein product is CASSLVRLAGQETQYF. Looking up the rest from reference TRBV7-2 and TRBJ2-5 gives the full variable domain: GAGVSQSPSNKVTEKGKDVELRCDPISGHTALYWYRQSLGQGLEFLIYFQGNSAPDKSGLPSDRFSAERTGGSVSTLTIQRTQQEDSAVYLCASSLVRLAGQETQYFGPGTRLLVL.

The rearrangement uses TRBV19 and TRBJ2-3, with D possibly called TRBD1 or TRBD2 (6 bases each). Germline V gene sequence: CDR1 LNHDA, CDR2 SQIVND (reference sequence). This CDR3 region has 15 residues. The V gene lost 5 bases and the J gene lost 1 base, with 13 bases spanning the gap. Written as DNA, the CDR3 is TGTGCCAGTAGTGGGGCCGGGGGCGGCACAGATACGCAGTATTTT. Protein sequence: CASSGAGGGTDTQYF.

A few counts support this clone. V usage is TRBV5-1 and J usage is TRBJ2-7; 11 bases line up with TRBD2. The germline gives CDR1 SGHRS, CDR2 YFSETQ. The CDR3 sequence is 20 residues long. V lost 4 bases and J lost 2; bases outside the gene matches: 20. The CDR3 DNA sequence: TGCGCCAGCAGCCCGCCCGACAACACCGGGACTAGCGGACGAACCTACGAGCAGTACTTC. Its protein product is CASSPPDNTGTSGRTYEQYF.

The chain carries TRBV7-8 and TRBJ1-1; D is undetermined. CDR1 is SGHVS and CDR2 is FQNEAQ in the germline V gene. V lost 0 bases and J lost 1, with 9 bases in between. This CDR3 has 15 residues. CDR3 bases: TGTGCCAGCAGCTTAGCGTATTCCAGGAACACTGAAGCTTTCTTT. Its translation is CASSLAYSRNTEAFF.

A single count supports this clone. This rearrangement joins TRBV10-2 to TRBJ1-1; possibly TRBD1 for D (5 bases). CDR1 is WSHSY, CDR2 SAAADI, per germline. The CDR3 loop spans 14 amino acids. Trimming removed 7 bases from V and 0 bases from J, with 12 bases in between. The DNA for the CDR3 is TGCGCCAGCACTCCGGACATCATGAACACTGAAGCTTTCTTT. Translating it yields CASTPDIMNTEAFF.

This sequence joins TRBV5-1 and TRBJ2-5, with a possible D match to TRBD2 (5 bases). Germline V gene data show CDR1 as SGHRS and CDR2 as YFSETQ. The CDR3 is 14 amino acids. Trimming removed 3 bases from V and 3 bases from J, with 12 bases in between. Here the CDR3 DNA reads TGCGCCAGCAGCTCGGGGATAGCGAAAGAGACCCAGTACTTC. It translates to CASSSGIAKETQYF.

V and J are TRBV15 and TRBJ1-1; D remains unclear. V was pared by 5 bases and J by 2 bases, with 9 bases between. This CDR3 spans 13 amino acids. CDR1 LNHNV and CDR2 YYDKDF come from the germline V gene (reference sequence). The CDR3 sequence is CATSEETNTEAFF. The CDR3 nucleotides read TGTGCCACCAGCGAAGAAACAAACACTGAAGCTTTCTTT. Combining the CDR3 with reference TRBV15 and TRBJ1-1 gives the whole variable domain DAMVIQNPRYQVTQFGKPVTLSCSQTLNHNVMYWYQQKSSQAPKLLFHYYDKDFNNEADTPDNFQSRRPNTSFCFLDIRSPGLGDTAMYLCATSEETNTEAFFGQGTRLTVV.

The chain couples TRBV6-6 to TRBJ1-1, with unresolved D. V was shortened by 2 bases and J by 0 bases, with 7 bases between the two germline ends. The CDR3 runs to 14 residues. Germline CDR1 and CDR2: MNHNY and SVGAGI (reference sequence). CDR3 residues: CASSYEIMNTEAFF. CDR3 bases: TGTGCCAGCAGTTACGAGATCATGAACACTGAAGCTTTCTTT.